Following are 15 T cell receptor beta chains from one sample sequenced in a study of beta chain features in type 1 diabetes. The entirety of the isolated RNA underwent reverse transcription, so expressed TCRB transcripts were sequenced. Sequenced by immunoSEQ multiplex PCR; TCRdb stores in-frame clones only, minus some. The repertoire includes a few hundred thousand clones, 9.5% to 12% of them detected once, and 0.015% sits in the top ten. The sequencing sample was made of naive CD4+ T cells from blood. These receptors all come from a woman in her thirties in good health.

The chain links TRBV7-9 to TRBJ2-1; weak D call: TRBD2 (5 bases). Germline V gene sequence: CDR1 SEHNR, CDR2 FQNEAQ (reference sequence). V gave up 3 bases and J gave up 0 bases, with 12 bases separating them. This CDR3 region has 16 residues. CDR3 sequence: CASSFERTGSYNEQFF. CDR3 DNA sequence: TGTGCCAGCAGCTTCGAGCGGACTGGCTCCTACAATGAGCAGTTCTTC.

This clone was detected only a few times. The chain has TRBV5-1 and TRBJ1-1, with 7 bases aligning to TRBD1. This CDR3 is built from 14 residues. Germline lookup yields CDR1 SGHRS and CDR2 YFSETQ. V gave up 4 bases and J gave up 1 base; unmatched junction bases: 4. The CDR3 loop reads CASSAGQPNTEAFF. DNA for the CDR3: TGCGCCAGCAGCGCGGGACAGCCGAACACTGAAGCTTTCTTT.

This clone appeared a few times. Distinct nucleotide sequences in the sample also encode this CDR3. The V and J genes are TRBV9 and TRBJ2-5; tentatively, D is TRBD2 (6 bases). Germline loops: CDR1 SGDLS, CDR2 YYNGEE. The length of the CDR3 is 14 residues. V lost 0 bases and J lost 5, with 11 bases in between. CDR3 sequence reads: CASSVAAGRETQYF. CDR3 DNA: TGTGCCAGCAGCGTAGCGGCGGGGAGGGAGACCCAGTACTTC.

This clone showed up just a few times. CDR3 protein: CATSLTGRAYEQYF. The CDR3 DNA reads TGTGCCACCAGTTTAACGGGCAGGGCCTACGAGCAGTACTTC. This chain connects TRBV15 to TRBJ2-7; maybe TRBD1 (5 bases). V dropped 6 bases and J dropped 2 bases, with 14 bases sitting between them. The V gene's germline CDR1 is LNHNV and CDR2 YYDKDF (reference sequence). The CDR3 contains 14 residues.

In the case of this clone: Without the conserved terminal phenylalanine or tryptophan, this CDR3 likely stems from a read error. The chain recombines TRBV4-2 with TRBJ1-2; 7 nucleotides line up with TRBD1. This CDR3 spans 15 amino acids. The germline V gene encodes CDR1 LGHNA and CDR2 YNFKEQ. The V gene end was trimmed by 0 bases and the J gene end by 6 bases; junction bases not matched to a gene: 7. CDR3 in amino acids: CASSQESEGADGYTL. The CDR3 DNA sequence: TGTGCCAGCAGCCAAGAGTCTGAGGGGGCAGATGGCTACACCCTC.

The table lists this clone with a few counts. The V gene is TRBV14, the J gene TRBJ1-1; no clear D gene. The CDR3 extends over 15 amino acids. Germline CDR1 reads SGHDN; CDR2 reads FVKESK. Trimming left V 2 bases short and J 4 bases short, with 14 bases between. The CDR3 spells CASSQFGNLRTEAFF. DNA of the CDR3: TGTGCCAGCAGCCAATTCGGGAATTTACGCACTGAAGCTTTCTTT. The full variable domain, with the rest looked up from reference TRBV14 and TRBJ1-1, is EAGVTQFPSHSVIEKGQTVTLRCDPISGHDNLYWYRRVMGKEIKFLLHFVKESKQDESGMPNNRFLAERTGGTYSTLKVQPAELEDSGVYFCASSQFGNLRTEAFFGQGTRLTVV.

The rearrangement uses TRBV5-4 and TRBJ2-5; D may be TRBD2 (5 bases). Trimming left V 2 bases short and J 3 bases short, with 8 bases between. In germline, CDR1 is SGHNT, CDR2 YYREEE (reference sequence). The length of the CDR3 is 13 residues. CDR3 in DNA: TGTGCCAGCAGCTTAGGGAGCAAAGAGACCCAGTACTTC. It specifies CASSLGSKETQYF.

This clone was observed a few times. V usage is TRBV5-1 and J usage is TRBJ2-2, with D possibly TRBD1 on 5 matching bases. Looked up from germline, CDR1 is SGHRS and CDR2 is YFSETQ. V was pared by 3 bases and J by 1 base, with 7 bases between. The CDR3 loop spans 14 amino acids. The DNA for the CDR3 is TGCGCCAGCAGCTACCAGGGGAACACCGGGGAGCTGTTTTTT. Protein product: CASSYQGNTGELFF.

This clone was observed a few times. The chain employs TRBV4-2 and TRBJ2-6, with 10 bases matching TRBD1. The trim removed 4 bases at V and 0 bases at J, leaving 6 bases unmatched. CDR1 is LGHNA and CDR2 is YNFKEQ in the germline V gene. The CDR3 totals 18 residues. The CDR3 DNA reads TGTGCCAGCAGCCGGCCGGGACAGGGGCTCTCTGGGGCCAACGTCCTGACTTTC. It codes for CASSRPGQGLSGANVLTF.

The chain recombines TRBV7-9 with TRBJ1-2; 9 bases fit TRBD1. The ends lost 4 bases at V and 8 bases at J; junction bases unmatched: 17. Looked up from germline, CDR1 is SEHNR and CDR2 is FQNEAQ (reference sequence). The CDR3 has 17 residues. CDR3 in amino acids: CASSSGTGLRKLTGYTF. CDR3 bases: TGTGCCAGCAGCTCCGGGACAGGGTTACGTAAGCTTACCGGCTACACCTTC. Looking up the rest from reference TRBV7-9 and TRBJ1-2 gives the full variable domain: DTGVSQNPRHKITKRGQNVTFRCDPISEHNRLYWYRQTLGQGPEFLTYFQNEAQLEKSRLLSDRFSAERPKGSFSTLEIQRTEQGDSAMYLCASSSGTGLRKLTGYTFGSGTRLTVV.

This clone was counted between two and nine times. This chain connects TRBV7-9 to TRBJ2-1; TRBD2 might be the D (5 bases). V was shortened by 2 bases and J by 10 bases, with 12 bases between the two germline ends. The CDR3 consists of 13 residues. Germline V gives CDR1 SEHNR, CDR2 FQNEAQ (reference sequence). For the CDR3, the DNA is TGTGCCAGCAGCTTAAGCGGCTCTTTCGAGCAGTTCTTC. Its protein is CASSLSGSFEQFF.

The gene calls are TRBV28 and TRBJ1-5; 12 bases map to TRBD1. This CDR3 comprises 18 residues. The ends lost 4 bases at V and 6 bases at J; junction bases unmatched: 13. CDR1 and CDR2 from the germline V gene are MDHEN and SYDVKM. CDR3 bases: TGTGCCAGCAGTTCCCCCCCGGGACAGGGGGCCGCAGGTCAGCCCCAGCATTTT. This translates into CASSSPPGQGAAGQPQHF.

This clone has more than one count but fewer than ten. The chain combines TRBV6-1 with TRBJ2-1; no firm D call. V lost 5 bases and J 6 bases, leaving 5 bases between the germline ends. This CDR3 contains 11 residues. The germline CDR1 and CDR2 sequences are MNHNS and SASEGT. CDR3 loop: CASSSFNEQFF. CDR3 DNA sequence: TGTGCCAGCAGTTCGTTCAATGAGCAGTTCTTC.

This clone was seen a few times. V and J are TRBV7-9 and TRBJ2-7; tentatively, D is TRBD1 (6 bases). Trimming stripped 0 bases from V and 3 bases from J, with 12 bases between. The germline V gene has CDR1 SEHNR and CDR2 FQNEAQ (reference sequence). The CDR3 runs to 15 residues. CDR3 sequence: CASSLAVLGGYEQYF. In DNA, the CDR3 is TGTGCCAGCAGCTTAGCAGTCTTAGGGGGCTACGAGCAGTACTTC.

A few counts support this clone. The chain uses TRBV7-9 and TRBJ2-1; 7 nucleotides agree with TRBD2. Germline V lookup: CDR1 SEHNR, CDR2 FQNEAQ (reference sequence). This CDR3 comprises 16 residues. V shed 5 bases, J shed 3 bases, and the junction held 10 bases outside the gene matches. CDR3 DNA: TGTGCCAGCAGCGCACCAAGCGGGGACTACTACAATGAGCAGTTCTTC. Amino acids: CASSAPSGDYYNEQFF.